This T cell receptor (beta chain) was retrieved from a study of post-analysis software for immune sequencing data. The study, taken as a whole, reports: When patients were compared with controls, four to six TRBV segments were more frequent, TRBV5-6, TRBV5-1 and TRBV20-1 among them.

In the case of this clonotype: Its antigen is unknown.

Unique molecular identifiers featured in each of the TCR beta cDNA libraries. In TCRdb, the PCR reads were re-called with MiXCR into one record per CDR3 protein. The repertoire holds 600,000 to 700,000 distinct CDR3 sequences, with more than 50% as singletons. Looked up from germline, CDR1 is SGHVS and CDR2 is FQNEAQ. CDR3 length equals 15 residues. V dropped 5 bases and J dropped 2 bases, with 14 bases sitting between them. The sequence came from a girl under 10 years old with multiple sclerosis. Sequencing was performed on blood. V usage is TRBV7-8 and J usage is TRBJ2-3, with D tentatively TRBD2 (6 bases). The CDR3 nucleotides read TGTGCCAGCAGCGCCGGGACTTTACTCACAGATACGCAGTATTTT. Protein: CASSAGTLLTDTQYF.